This T cell receptor (beta chain) emerged from a study of blood T cell repertoires in COVID-19. Study information: Sites in the United States, Italy and Spain provided acute and convalescent COVID-19 samples. PBMCs, B-cell-depleted T cells, or T cells were the source of the cDNA or gDNA that made up the material.

Germline CDR1 is MNHNS and CDR2 is SASEGT. This CDR3 has 13 residues. Trimming took 2 bases from V and 9 from J, leaving 13 bases between them. A few counts support this clone. In the original analysis: How many nucleated cells were present was estimated from reference gene primer amplification. Sequencing was performed with immunoSEQ multiplex PCR; in TCRdb, only in-frame clones are kept and a portion is missing. V and J calls and clone size are as listed in that table; D and trimming were resolved from the DNA. The top ten hold over 6% of the sample, which has about 66,000 clones, about 87% seen once.

The sample consisted of peripheral blood. This clonotype was obtained from a woman aged 70-85 years with acute or convalescent COVID-19. The rearrangement links TRBV6-1 to TRBJ1-1; possibly TRBD1 for D (6 bases). The CDR3 sequence: CASSELNRDKAFF. DNA for the CDR3: TGTGCCAGCAGTGAATTAAACAGGGATAAAGCTTTCTTT.